A single sample is the source of the 11 T cell receptor beta chains below, sequenced in a study of T-cell reconstitution after alpha-beta-depleted transplantation in children. Preparation of the TCRbeta library used unique molecular identifiers. Each CDR3 protein is one row after TCRdb ran MiXCR on the PCR reads. The profile shows 250,000 to 400,000 distinct CDR3 sequences, approximately 20% of them singletons. The material sequenced was PBMCs, mostly from graft donor cells, taken 180 days after TCRalphabeta/CD19-depleted stem cell transplant. These receptors originate from a male patient under 18 who had a stem cell transplant for acute lymphoblastic leukemia, so the T cells may come from the graft donor.

J is TRBJ2-3 and V is TRBV7-9; D is undetermined. Trimming removed 2 bases at V and 4 bases at J, with 13 bases between. CDR1 and CDR2 from the germline V gene are SEHNR and FQNEAQ (reference sequence). The length of the CDR3 is 15 residues. This CDR3 reads CASSLTKGRSDTQYF. In DNA, the CDR3 is TGTGCCAGCAGCTTAACTAAGGGTAGATCAGATACGCAGTATTTT.

This clonotype appeared many times. V usage is TRBV12-3 or TRBV12-4 and J usage is TRBJ2-7; D is unclear. The CDR3 has 11 amino acids. V gave up 6 bases and J gave up 6 bases, with 9 bases separating them. CDR3 protein: CASSHRGEQYF. The DNA of the CDR3 is TGTGCCAGCAGCCACCGAGGCGAGCAGTACTTC.

This clonotype appeared a few times. The V and J genes are TRBV12-3 or TRBV12-4 and TRBJ2-7, with TRBD1 matching 10 bases. CDR3 length: 16 residues. V lost 4 bases, J lost 4 bases, and 10 bases stayed unmatched. CDR3 in amino acids: CASSYTRDRGSYEQYF. DNA for the CDR3: TGTGCCAGCAGTTACACTCGGGACAGGGGTTCTTACGAGCAGTACTTC.

The chain carries TRBV12-3 or TRBV12-4 and TRBJ2-1; weak D call: TRBD2 (6 bases). The length of the CDR3 is 16 residues. Trimming shortened V by 6 bases and J by 1 base, and 16 bases separated the two germline ends. Written as DNA, the CDR3 is TGTGCCAGCAGAAATCTCAAGGCGGGGTCCTACAATGAGCAGTTCTTC. Amino acid sequence: CASRNLKAGSYNEQFF.

The table lists this clonotype with a few counts. The chain links TRBV7-8 to TRBJ2-1; D unclear. V gave up 5 bases and J gave up 1 base, with 12 bases separating them. The germline V gene has CDR1 SGHVS and CDR2 FQNEAQ. The CDR3 has 15 residues. The CDR3 sequence: CASSPNPVSYNEQFF. The CDR3 DNA follows: TGTGCCAGCAGCCCCAACCCCGTGTCCTACAATGAGCAGTTCTTC. Full variable domain (remainder filled in from reference TRBV7-8 and TRBJ2-1): GAGVSQSPRYKVAKRGQDVALRCDPISGHVSLFWYQQALGQGPEFLTYFQNEAQLDKSGLPSDRFFAERPEGSVSTLKIQRTQQEDSAVYLCASSPNPVSYNEQFFGPGTRLTVL.

This clonotype showed up just a few times. Here the CDR3 reads CASSPGARKRSQPQHF. CDR3 nucleotides: TGTGCCAGCAGCCCCGGGGCTCGGAAAAGGTCTCAGCCCCAGCATTTT. The chain combines TRBV12-3 or TRBV12-4 with TRBJ1-5; a weak D match, TRBD1 (5 bases). The CDR3 length is 16 residues. With 6 bases removed from V and 6 bases from J, the gap between germline ends came to 21 bases.

In this sample, this clonotype turned up a few times. The genes are TRBV20-1 and TRBJ2-7; the D is unclear. Trimming pared 0 bases from V and 6 bases from J, leaving 9 bases between. Germline CDR1 reads DFQATT; CDR2 reads SNEGSKA (reference sequence). The CDR3 covers 12 residues. This CDR3 is CSARDIGVEQYF. The CDR3 DNA follows: TGCAGTGCTAGAGATATTGGGGTCGAGCAGTACTTC.

The rearrangement joins TRBV4-2 to TRBJ1-5; D remains ambiguous. Germline lookup yields CDR1 LGHNA and CDR2 YNFKEQ. The CDR3 runs 15 residues. Trimming pared 0 bases from V and 4 bases from J, leaving 10 bases between. CDR3 nucleotide sequence: TGTGCCAGCAGCCAAGAGGGGATAGGGAATCAGCCCCAGCATTTT. This encodes CASSQEGIGNQPQHF.

The genes are TRBV7-9 and TRBJ2-7; D possibly corresponds to TRBD2 (5 bases). This CDR3 has 14 amino acids. Germline lookup yields CDR1 SEHNR and CDR2 FQNEAQ (reference sequence). Trimming stripped 5 bases from V and 2 bases from J, with 13 bases between. The CDR3 loop is CASSPTRAPYEQYF. The CDR3 region has the DNA TGTGCCAGCAGCCCCACGAGGGCCCCCTACGAGCAGTACTTC.

The chain is built from TRBV19 and TRBJ1-2; weak D call: TRBD1 (5 bases). Trimming took off 4 bases at V and 5 bases at J, with 14 bases between the two ends. CDR1 is LNHDA and CDR2 is SQIVND in the germline V gene (reference sequence). There are 14 residues in the CDR3. The CDR3 spells CASSSPDSLYGYTF. CDR3 DNA sequence: TGTGCCAGTAGTAGCCCCGACAGTTTATATGGCTACACCTTC.

The chain uses TRBV27 and TRBJ1-2; TRBD1 matches 7 bases. The CDR3 totals 14 residues. Germline CDR1 and CDR2: MNHEY and SMNVEV (reference sequence). The ends lost 6 bases at V and 4 bases at J; junction bases unmatched: 8. CDR3: CASSHSQGIYGYTF. In DNA, the CDR3 is TGTGCCAGCAGCCACTCACAGGGGATCTATGGCTACACCTTC.